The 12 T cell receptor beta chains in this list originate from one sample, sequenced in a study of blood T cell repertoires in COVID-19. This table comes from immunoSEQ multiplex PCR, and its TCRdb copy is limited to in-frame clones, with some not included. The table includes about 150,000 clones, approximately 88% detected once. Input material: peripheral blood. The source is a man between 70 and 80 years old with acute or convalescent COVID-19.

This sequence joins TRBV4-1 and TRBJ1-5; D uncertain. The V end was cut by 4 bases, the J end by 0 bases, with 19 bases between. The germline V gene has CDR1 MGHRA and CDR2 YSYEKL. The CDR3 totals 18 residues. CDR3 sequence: CASSPRTPPAYSNQPQHF. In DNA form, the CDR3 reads TGCGCCAGCAGCCCAAGGACTCCGCCGGCTTATAGCAATCAGCCCCAGCATTTT.

CDR3 sequence: CASSGQGDTGELFF. Here the CDR3 DNA reads TGTGCCAGCAGTGGACAGGGGGACACCGGGGAGCTGTTTTTT. The genes are TRBV25-1 and TRBJ2-2; 9 positions match TRBD1. The ends lost 4 bases at V and 3 bases at J; junction bases unmatched: 0. This CDR3 has 14 amino acids. Germline CDR1 MGHDK, CDR2 SYGVNS.

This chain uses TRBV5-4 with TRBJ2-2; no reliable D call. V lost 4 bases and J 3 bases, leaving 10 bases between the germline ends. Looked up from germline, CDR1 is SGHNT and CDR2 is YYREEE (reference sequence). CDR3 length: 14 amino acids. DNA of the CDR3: TGTGCCAGCAGCCTTGGGCCCGACACCGGGGAGCTGTTTTTT. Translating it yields CASSLGPDTGELFF.

In nucleotides, the CDR3 is TGTGCCAGCAGTTTCCAAACAGGGTCGGGTGAAAAACTGTTTTTT. Its protein is CASSFQTGSGEKLFF. This chain uses TRBV28 with TRBJ1-4, with D perhaps matching TRBD1 (6 bases). Deletions cut 3 bases from V and 7 bases from J, with 15 bases between. The CDR3 runs to 15 residues. Germline CDR1 reads MDHEN; CDR2 reads SYDVKM.

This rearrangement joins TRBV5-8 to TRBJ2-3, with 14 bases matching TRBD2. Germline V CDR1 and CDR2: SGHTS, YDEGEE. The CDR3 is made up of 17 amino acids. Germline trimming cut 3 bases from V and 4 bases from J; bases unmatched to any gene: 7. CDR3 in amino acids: CASSSRPGLAGADTQYF. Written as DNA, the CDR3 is TGTGCCAGCAGCTCAAGACCGGGACTAGCGGGAGCAGATACGCAGTATTTT.

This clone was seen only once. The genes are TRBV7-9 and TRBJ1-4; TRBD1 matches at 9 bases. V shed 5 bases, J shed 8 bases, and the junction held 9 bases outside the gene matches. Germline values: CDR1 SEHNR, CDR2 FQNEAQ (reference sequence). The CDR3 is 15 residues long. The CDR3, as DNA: TGTGCCAGCAGCCCAAGCGGGACAGGGATCGAAAAACTGTTTTTT. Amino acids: CASSPSGTGIEKLFF.

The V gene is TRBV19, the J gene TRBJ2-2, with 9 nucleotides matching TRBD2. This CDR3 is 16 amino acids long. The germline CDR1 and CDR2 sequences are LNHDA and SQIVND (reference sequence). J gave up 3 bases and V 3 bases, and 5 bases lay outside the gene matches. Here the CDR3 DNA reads TGTGCCAGTAGTATCGGTAGCGGGGGATACACCGGGGAGCTGTTTTTT. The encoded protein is CASSIGSGGYTGELFF.

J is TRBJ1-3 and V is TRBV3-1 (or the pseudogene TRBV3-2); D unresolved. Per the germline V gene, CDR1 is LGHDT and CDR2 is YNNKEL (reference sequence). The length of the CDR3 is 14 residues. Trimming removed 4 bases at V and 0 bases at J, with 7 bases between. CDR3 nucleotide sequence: TGTGCCAGCAGCCCGTCCGGCTCTGGAAACACCATATATTTT. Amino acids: CASSPSGSGNTIYF.

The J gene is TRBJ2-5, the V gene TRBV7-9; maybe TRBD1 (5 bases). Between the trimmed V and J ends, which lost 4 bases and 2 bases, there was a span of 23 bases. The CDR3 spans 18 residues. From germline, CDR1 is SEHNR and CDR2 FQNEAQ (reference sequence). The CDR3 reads CASSSTRLARQMQETQYF. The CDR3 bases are TGTGCCAGCAGCTCCACTCGCCTTGCCCGACAGATGCAAGAGACCCAGTACTTC.

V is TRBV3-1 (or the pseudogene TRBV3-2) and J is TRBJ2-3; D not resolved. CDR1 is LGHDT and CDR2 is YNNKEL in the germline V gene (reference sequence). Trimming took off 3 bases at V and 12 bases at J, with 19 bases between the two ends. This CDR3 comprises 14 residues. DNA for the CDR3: TGTGCCAGCAGCCAGCGAGCTGGTCCCTTCGCTCAGTATTTT. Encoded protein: CASSQRAGPFAQYF.

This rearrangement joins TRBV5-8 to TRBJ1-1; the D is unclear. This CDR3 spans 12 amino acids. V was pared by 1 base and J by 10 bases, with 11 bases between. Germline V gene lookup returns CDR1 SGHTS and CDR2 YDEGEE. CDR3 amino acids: CASSLPGAGAFF. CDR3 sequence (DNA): TGTGCCAGCAGCTTGCCGGGTGCCGGAGCTTTCTTT. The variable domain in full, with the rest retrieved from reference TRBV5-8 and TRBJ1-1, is EAGVTQSPTHLIKTRGQQATLRCSPISGHTSVYWYQQALGLGLQFLLWYDEGEERNRGNFPPRFSGRQFPNYSSELNVNALELEDSALYLCASSLPGAGAFFGQGTRLTVV.

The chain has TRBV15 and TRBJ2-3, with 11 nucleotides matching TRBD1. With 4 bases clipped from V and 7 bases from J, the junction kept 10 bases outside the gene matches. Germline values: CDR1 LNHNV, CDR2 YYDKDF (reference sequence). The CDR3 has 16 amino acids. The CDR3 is CATSMNRDRGRNTQYF. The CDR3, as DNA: TGTGCCACCAGCATGAACCGGGACAGGGGGAGGAATACGCAGTATTTT.